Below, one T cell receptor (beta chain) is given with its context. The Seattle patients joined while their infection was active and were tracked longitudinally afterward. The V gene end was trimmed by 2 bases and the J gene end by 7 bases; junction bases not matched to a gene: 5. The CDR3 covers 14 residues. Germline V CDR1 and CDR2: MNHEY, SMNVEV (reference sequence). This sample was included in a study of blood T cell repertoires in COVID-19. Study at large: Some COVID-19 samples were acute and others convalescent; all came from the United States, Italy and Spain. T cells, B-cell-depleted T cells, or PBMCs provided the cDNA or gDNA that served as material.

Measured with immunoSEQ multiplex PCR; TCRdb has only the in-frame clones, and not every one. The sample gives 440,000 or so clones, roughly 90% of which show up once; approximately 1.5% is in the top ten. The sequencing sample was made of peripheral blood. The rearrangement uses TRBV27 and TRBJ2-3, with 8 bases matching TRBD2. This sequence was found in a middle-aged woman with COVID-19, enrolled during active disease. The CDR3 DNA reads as TGTGCCAGCAGTTTAGTAGGGACTAGAAATACGCAGTATTTT. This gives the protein CASSLVGTRNTQYF.